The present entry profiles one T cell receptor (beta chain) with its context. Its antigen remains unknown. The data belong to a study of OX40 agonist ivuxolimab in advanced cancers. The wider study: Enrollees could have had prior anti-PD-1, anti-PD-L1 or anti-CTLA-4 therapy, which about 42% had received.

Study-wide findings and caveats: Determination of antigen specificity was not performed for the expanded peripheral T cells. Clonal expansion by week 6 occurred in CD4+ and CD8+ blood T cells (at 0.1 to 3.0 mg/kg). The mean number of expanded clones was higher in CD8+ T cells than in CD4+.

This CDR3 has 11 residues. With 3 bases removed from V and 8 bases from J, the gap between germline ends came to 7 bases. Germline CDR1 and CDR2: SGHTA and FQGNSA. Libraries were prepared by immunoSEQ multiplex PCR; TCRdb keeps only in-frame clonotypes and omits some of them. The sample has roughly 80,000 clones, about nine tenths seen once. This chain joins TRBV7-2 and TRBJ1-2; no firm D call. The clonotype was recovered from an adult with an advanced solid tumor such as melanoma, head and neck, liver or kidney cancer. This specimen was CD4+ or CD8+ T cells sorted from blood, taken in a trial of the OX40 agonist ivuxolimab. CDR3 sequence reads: CASSLYVGYTF. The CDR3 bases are TGTGCCAGCAGCTTGTACGTGGGCTACACCTTC.